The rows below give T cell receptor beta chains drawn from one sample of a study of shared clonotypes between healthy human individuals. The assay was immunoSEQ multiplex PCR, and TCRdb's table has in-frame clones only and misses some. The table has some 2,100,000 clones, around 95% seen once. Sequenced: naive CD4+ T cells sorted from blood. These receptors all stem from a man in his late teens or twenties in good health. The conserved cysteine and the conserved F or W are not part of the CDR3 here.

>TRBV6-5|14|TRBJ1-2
ASSSPRANGAYGYT
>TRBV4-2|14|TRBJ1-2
ASSQGITGTAYGYT
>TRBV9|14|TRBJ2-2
ASSVGGRVNTGELF
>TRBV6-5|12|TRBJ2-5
ASSYQMTQETQY
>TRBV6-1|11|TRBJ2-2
ASLKGVTGELF
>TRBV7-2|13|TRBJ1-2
ASSPSDGQIYGYT
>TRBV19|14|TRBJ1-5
ASSTTSMWSNQPQH
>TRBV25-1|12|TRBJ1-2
ASSEWASNYGYT
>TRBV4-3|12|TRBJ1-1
ASSQEWVGRAAF
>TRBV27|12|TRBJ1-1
ASSLGARSTEAF
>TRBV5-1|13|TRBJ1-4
ASSLSTGLDEKLF
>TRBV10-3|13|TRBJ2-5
AISGLAGGQETQY
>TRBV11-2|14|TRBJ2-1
ASNVREGISYNEQF
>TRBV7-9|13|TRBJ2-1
ASSLGTSGSNEQF
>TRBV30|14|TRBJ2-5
AWSMGRQGGQETQY
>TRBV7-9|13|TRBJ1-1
ASSLQGGTNTEAF
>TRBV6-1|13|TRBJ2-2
ASKRTGIDIGELF
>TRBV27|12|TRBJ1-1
ASRGGLMNTEAF